The 29 T cell receptor beta chains below were found in one sample sequenced in a study of graft-versus-host responses after intestinal transplantation. These receptors' antigens are unknown. Clones were read by immunoSEQ multiplex PCR, and TCRdb kept only the in-frame ones, dropping some. The sample holds about 51,000 clones; about 95% are singletons and the top ten take 0.2% to 0.25%. The source was unstimulated CD8+ T cells sorted from spleen or lymph node cells, collected before transplant. The receptors here all came from a human donor who was the organ donor for an intestinal transplant.

This clone was detected once. This chain links TRBV7-2 with TRBJ2-2, with TRBD1 identical over 7 bases. V dropped 5 bases and J dropped 3; count of bases not matched to a gene: 12. Germline V lookup: CDR1 SGHTA, CDR2 FQGNSA. The CDR3 covers 17 residues. CDR3 nucleotide sequence: TGTGCCAGCAGCCCTCAGGGGGAAGCCGTCCACACCGGGGAGCTGTTTTTT. Translating gives CASSPQGEAVHTGELFF.

V and J are TRBV13 and TRBJ2-6, with 7 bases lining up with TRBD1. The V and J ends lost 5 bases and 2 bases, in that order; junction bases with no gene match: 6. This CDR3 is 16 amino acids long. Germline lookup yields CDR1 PRHDT and CDR2 FYEKMQ (reference sequence). Here the CDR3 DNA reads TGTGCCAGCAGCGACAGGGTGGGGACTGGGGCCAACGTCCTGACTTTC. Translating it yields CASSDRVGTGANVLTF. Together with reference TRBV13 and TRBJ2-6, the CDR3 gives the full variable domain: AAGVIQSPRHLIKEKRETATLKCYPIPRHDTVYWYQQGPGQDPQFLISFYEKMQSDKGSIPDRFSAQQFSDYHSELNMSSLELGDSALYFCASSDRVGTGANVLTFGAGSRLTVL.

The genes are TRBV7-9 and TRBJ2-7, with 9 bases that match TRBD1. CDR3 length equals 15 residues. After removal of 3 bases from V and 5 bases from J, the junction contained 8 bases not matched to a gene. Germline CDR1 and CDR2: SEHNR and FQNEAQ (reference sequence). CDR3 residues: CASSLAQGAVDEQYF. Here the CDR3 DNA reads TGTGCCAGCAGCTTGGCACAGGGGGCGGTGGACGAGCAGTACTTC.

The chain couples TRBV7-9 to TRBJ2-5, with TRBD2 matching 10 bases. Losses at the gene ends were 7 bases for V and 2 bases for J; bases not matched to a gene: 13. The CDR3 loop spans 17 amino acids. Germline V gene lookup returns CDR1 SEHNR and CDR2 FQNEAQ (reference sequence). CDR3 loop: CASIVDSGGTIQETQYF. The CDR3 nucleotides read TGTGCCAGCATAGTGGATAGCGGGGGGACTATTCAAGAGACCCAGTACTTC.

The rearrangement joins TRBV27 to TRBJ1-1; D unclear. Per the germline V gene, CDR1 is MNHEY and CDR2 is SMNVEV (reference sequence). This CDR3 is 15 amino acids long. V was trimmed by 6 bases and J by 1 base, leaving 15 bases between them. The CDR3 DNA is TGTGCCAGCAGCTTAGGGATGGCCGCGAACACTGAAGCTTTCTTT. Translation: CASSLGMAANTEAFF.

Only one count was recorded for this clone. V gene TRBV27 combines with J gene TRBJ1-2; 8 bases are a match to TRBD1. J lost 4 bases, V lost 5 bases, and 6 bases had no gene match. This CDR3 is built from 14 residues. Looked up from germline, CDR1 is MNHEY and CDR2 is SMNVEV (reference sequence). This CDR3 reads CASSQGALGYGYTF. In nucleotides, the CDR3 is TGTGCCAGCAGTCAGGGGGCGCTCGGCTATGGCTACACCTTC.

V is TRBV5-1 and J is TRBJ2-7; D gene uncertain. Per germline, CDR1 SGHRS and CDR2 YFSETQ. This CDR3 is 16 amino acids long. V lost 1 base and J 0 bases, leaving 14 bases between the germline ends. The CDR3 DNA is TGCGCCAGCAGCTTGACCGGGCCCTTCGACTCCTACGAGCAGTACTTC. This encodes CASSLTGPFDSYEQYF.

The chain uses TRBV27 and TRBJ1-6; D unclear. Germline loops: CDR1 MNHEY, CDR2 SMNVEV (reference sequence). This CDR3 spans 15 amino acids. V gave up 2 bases and J gave up 0 bases, with 5 bases separating them. The CDR3 region is CASSLVSSYNSPLHF. The CDR3, as DNA: TGTGCCAGCAGTTTAGTAAGCTCCTATAATTCACCCCTCCACTTT.

This clone was observed once. The rearrangement links TRBV7-9 to TRBJ2-1; the D is unclear. V lost 5 bases and J lost 6, with 5 bases in between. CDR1 and CDR2 from the germline V gene are SEHNR and FQNEAQ (reference sequence). This CDR3 contains 11 residues. The CDR3 loop reads CASSGINEQFF. CDR3 bases: TGTGCCAGCAGCGGGATCAATGAGCAGTTCTTC.

V usage is TRBV19 and J usage is TRBJ1-5; weak D call: TRBD1 (6 bases). This CDR3 is built from 16 residues. In germline, CDR1 is LNHDA, CDR2 SQIVND (reference sequence). Between the trimmed V and J ends, which lost 3 bases and 2 bases, there was a span of 14 bases. The CDR3 reads CASSILWGAGNQPQHF. The CDR3, as DNA: TGTGCCAGTAGTATTTTATGGGGGGCCGGCAATCAGCCCCAGCATTTT.

V usage is TRBV7-6 and J usage is TRBJ2-7; 13 bases match TRBD2. Germline CDR1 SGHVS, CDR2 FNYEAQ. The ends lost 1 base at V and 4 bases at J; junction bases unmatched: 1. There are 15 residues in the CDR3. The CDR3 coding sequence is TGTGCCAGCAGCTTAGGGACTAGCGGGGGTTACGAGCAGTACTTC. Protein: CASSLGTSGGYEQYF.

The V gene is TRBV5-6, the J gene TRBJ1-3, with a weak D call TRBD1 (5 bases). The CDR3 is 12 amino acids. The V and J ends lost 6 bases and 4 bases respectively, with 8 bases between them. CDR1 and CDR2 from the germline V gene are SGHDT and YYEEEE. CDR3 loop: CASTRGGNTIYF. DNA for the CDR3: TGTGCCAGCACCCGGGGGGGAAACACCATATATTTT.

The V gene is TRBV9, the J gene TRBJ2-2, with a tentative D call TRBD1 (5 bases). Looked up from germline, CDR1 is SGDLS and CDR2 is YYNGEE. The CDR3 consists of 11 residues. V was cut by 4 bases and J by 7 bases, with 5 bases left in between. The CDR3 loop is CASSTGGELFF. The CDR3 DNA sequence: TGTGCCAGCAGCACAGGCGGGGAGCTGTTTTTT.

The rearrangement joins TRBV4-1 to TRBJ1-1; the D is unclear. In germline, CDR1 is MGHRA, CDR2 YSYEKL. The CDR3 sequence is 15 residues long. The V gene lost 0 bases and the J gene lost 2 bases, with 10 bases spanning the gap. The chain's CDR3 is CASSQDALGNTEAFF. Here the CDR3 DNA reads TGCGCCAGCAGCCAAGACGCCCTCGGCAACACTGAAGCTTTCTTT.

The chain carries TRBV6-1 and TRBJ1-2; the match to TRBD1 covers 10 bases. V lost 2 bases to trimming and J lost 6 bases; unmatched junction nucleotides: 12. This CDR3 is built from 17 residues. Germline loops: CDR1 MNHNS, CDR2 SASEGT. This CDR3 reads CASSESGGDRGLDGYTF. The CDR3 coding sequence is TGTGCCAGCAGTGAATCCGGGGGGGACAGGGGACTAGATGGCTACACCTTC.

The gene calls are TRBV5-1 and TRBJ1-1; D gene unclear. V was cut by 0 bases and J by 11 bases, with 11 bases left in between. Germline CDR1 SGHRS, CDR2 YFSETQ. The CDR3 has 12 residues. CDR3 sequence reads: CASSLELEGAFF. DNA for the CDR3: TGCGCCAGCAGCTTGGAACTGGAAGGGGCTTTCTTT.

The chain combines TRBV4-1 with TRBJ2-5, with TRBD1 identical over 8 bases. Germline V CDR1 and CDR2: MGHRA, YSYEKL. Trimming removed 2 bases from V and 5 bases from J; junction bases left unmatched: 10. The CDR3 length is 16 residues. CDR3 DNA: TGCGCCAGCAGCCAATCCCCAGGGGGCTTCGGTGAGACCCAGTACTTC. Amino acids: CASSQSPGGFGETQYF.

The chain combines TRBV25-1 with TRBJ2-7, with D perhaps matching TRBD1 (5 bases). The CDR3 is 13 amino acids. The V and J ends lost 10 bases and 0 bases respectively, with 13 bases between them. Germline CDR1 reads MGHDK; CDR2 reads SYGVNS. The CDR3 region is CATDSSNSYEQYF. In DNA, the CDR3 is TGTGCCACAGACAGCTCAAACTCCTACGAGCAGTACTTC.

The V gene is TRBV5-1, the J gene TRBJ2-3; a possible D gene is TRBD2 (6 bases). Trimming removed 2 bases at V and 2 bases at J, with 15 bases between. CDR1 is SGHRS, CDR2 YFSETQ, per germline. This CDR3 region has 16 residues. CDR3 nucleotide sequence: TGCGCCAGCAGCTTTTCGGGGGATACTAACACAGATACGCAGTATTTT. Translation gives CASSFSGDTNTDTQYF.

J is TRBJ2-1 and V is TRBV5-1; D gene ambiguous. Germline V gene data show CDR1 as SGHRS and CDR2 as YFSETQ. Deletions cut 4 bases from V and 6 bases from J, with 5 bases between. This CDR3 region has 11 residues. CDR3 sequence: CASSEFNEQFF. In DNA, the CDR3 is TGCGCCAGCAGCGAATTCAATGAGCAGTTCTTC. The full variable domain, with the rest looked up from reference TRBV5-1 and TRBJ2-1, is KAGVTQTPRYLIKTRGQQVTLSCSPISGHRSVSWYQQTPGQGLQFLFEYFSETQRNKGNFPGRFSGRQFSNSRSEMNVSTLELGDSALYLCASSEFNEQFFGPGTRLTVL.

The chain joins TRBV12-5 to TRBJ1-5; D is perhaps TRBD1 (5 bases). Per the germline V gene, CDR1 is LGHNT and CDR2 is FRNRAP. The CDR3 has 15 amino acids. V shed 7 bases and J shed 1 base, with 14 bases lying between them. This chain's CDR3 is CASAVGGLSNQPQHF. The CDR3 DNA is TGTGCTAGTGCCGTGGGGGGTTTGAGCAATCAGCCCCAGCATTTT. Full variable domain (rest looked up from reference TRBV12-5 and TRBJ1-5): DARVTQTPRHKVTEMGQEVTMRCQPILGHNTVFWYRQTMMQGLELLAYFRNRAPLDDSGMPKDRFSAEMPDATLATLKIQPSEPRDSAVYFCASAVGGLSNQPQHFGDGTRLSIL.

CDR3 in amino acids: CASSPDGYEQYF. The CDR3 region has the DNA TGTGCCAGCAGCCCCGACGGCTACGAGCAGTACTTC. The chain uses TRBV7-9 and TRBJ2-7; D unresolved. Between the trimmed V and J ends, which lost 5 bases and 3 bases, there was a span of 8 bases. CDR1 is SEHNR, CDR2 FQNEAQ, per germline (reference sequence). The CDR3 runs 12 residues.

The chain employs TRBV6-5 and TRBJ2-1, with TRBD1 identical over 7 bases. The length of the CDR3 is 13 residues. V lost 7 bases, J lost 9 bases, and 9 bases stayed unmatched. Germline V gene lookup returns CDR1 MNHEY and CDR2 SVGAGI. CDR3 residues: CASTTTGNGEQFF. In DNA form, the CDR3 reads TGTGCCAGCACCACGACAGGGAACGGTGAGCAGTTCTTC.

J is TRBJ1-6 and V is TRBV27; 8 positions agree with TRBD1. The V and J ends lost 6 bases and 7 bases, in that order; junction bases with no gene match: 5. The CDR3 contains 14 residues. Germline lookup yields CDR1 MNHEY and CDR2 SMNVEV (reference sequence). The CDR3 DNA sequence: TGTGCCAGCAGACCGGGACAGGACAATTCACCCCTCCACTTT. Translation gives CASRPGQDNSPLHF.

The CDR3 coding sequence is TGTGCCAGCAGCTTAGGAGGGGCTGAAAATTCACCCCTCCACTTT. Amino acids: CASSLGGAENSPLHF. The chain couples TRBV7-6 to TRBJ1-6, with D maybe TRBD1 (5 bases). Germline V gives CDR1 SGHVS, CDR2 FNYEAQ. Trimming took 1 base from V and 7 from J, leaving 11 bases between them. This CDR3 is 15 amino acids long.

The chain combines TRBV7-6 with TRBJ2-1; TRBD2 matches 10 bases. Germline loops: CDR1 SGHVS, CDR2 FNYEAQ. V lost 5 bases, J lost 4 bases, and 8 bases stayed unmatched. The CDR3 is 16 amino acids. The CDR3 DNA follows: TGTGCCAGCAGCCTCAGCGGGGGGGCCTCGTACAATGAGCAGTTCTTC. Its protein product is CASSLSGGASYNEQFF.

In its sample, this clone was seen once. The chain is built from TRBV11-2 and TRBJ2-7; D gene unclear. Germline V gene sequence: CDR1 SGHAT, CDR2 FQNNGV. The CDR3 is made up of 16 amino acids. Trimming shortened V by 0 bases and J by 3 bases, and 15 bases separated the two germline ends. CDR3 sequence: CASSLDRMSPGYEQYF. CDR3 coding DNA: TGTGCCAGCAGCTTAGATAGGATGTCTCCAGGCTACGAGCAGTACTTC.

V usage is TRBV7-6 and J usage is TRBJ2-7; D call uncertain. The CDR3 runs to 14 residues. Per the germline V gene, CDR1 is SGHVS and CDR2 is FNYEAQ. V was cut by 8 bases and J by 2 bases, with 16 bases left in between. The CDR3 region is CASAAADLTYEQYF. As DNA, the CDR3 is TGTGCCAGCGCAGCCGCGGATTTAACCTACGAGCAGTACTTC.

J is TRBJ1-3 and V is TRBV25-1; D call uncertain. The CDR3 is made up of 15 amino acids. Per germline, CDR1 MGHDK and CDR2 SYGVNS. The germline V and J ends were trimmed by 1 base and 4 bases, with 11 bases remaining between them. As DNA, the CDR3 is TGTGCCAGCAGTGAATCTACGGGAGAGGGAAACACCATATATTTT. As protein: CASSESTGEGNTIYF.